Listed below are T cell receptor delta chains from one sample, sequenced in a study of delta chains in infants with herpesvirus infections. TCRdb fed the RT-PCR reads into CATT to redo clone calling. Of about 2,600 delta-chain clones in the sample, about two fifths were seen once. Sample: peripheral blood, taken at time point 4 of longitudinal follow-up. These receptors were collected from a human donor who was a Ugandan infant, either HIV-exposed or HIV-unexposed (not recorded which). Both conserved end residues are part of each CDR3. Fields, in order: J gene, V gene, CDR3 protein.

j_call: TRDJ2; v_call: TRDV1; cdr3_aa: CALGVGRWGIRLRYPTAQLFF
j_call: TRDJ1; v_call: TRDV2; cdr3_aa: CACDPLVRWGIQSLDRDKLIF
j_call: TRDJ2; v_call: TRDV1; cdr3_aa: CALGGPMAFSNFSSTAQLFF
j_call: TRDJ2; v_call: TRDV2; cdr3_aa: CACDRLGDTAQLFF
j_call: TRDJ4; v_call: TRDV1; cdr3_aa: CALGEPYPSTTTGGYAGRPLIF
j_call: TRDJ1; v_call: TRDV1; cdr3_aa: CALGEGGIRADKLIF
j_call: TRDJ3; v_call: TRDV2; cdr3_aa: CACDAVLDYSWDTRQMFF
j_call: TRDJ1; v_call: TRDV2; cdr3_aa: CACDTVQGIWGIQGTDKLIF
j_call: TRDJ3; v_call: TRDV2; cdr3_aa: CACDTARLGDRVSWDTRQMFF
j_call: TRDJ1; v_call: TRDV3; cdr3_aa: CAFVPTDKLIF
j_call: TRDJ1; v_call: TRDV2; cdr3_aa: CACDDLTALGIVTDKLIF
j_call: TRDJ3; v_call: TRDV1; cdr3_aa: CALGEGSGARRGGYSSWDTRQMFF
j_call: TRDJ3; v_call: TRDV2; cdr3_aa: CACDSTGGSWDTRQMFF
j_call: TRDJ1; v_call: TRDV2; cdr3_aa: CACDTLGDTYTDKLIF
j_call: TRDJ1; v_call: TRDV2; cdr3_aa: CACDTVGGMPYTDKLIF
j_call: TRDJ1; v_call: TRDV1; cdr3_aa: CALGELNLLLGGFNTDKLIF
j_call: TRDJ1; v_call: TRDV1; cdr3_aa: CALGESFLWYWGPGGRGTDKLIF
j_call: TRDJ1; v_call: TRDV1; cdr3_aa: CALGERSTPGGPEGAKLIF